The 22 T cell receptor beta chains below come from one sample, sequenced in a study of T cell changes during pregnancy in multiple sclerosis. The method was immunoSEQ multiplex PCR; TCRdb's version includes in-frame clones alone and lacks a portion of them. Of 50,000 to 65,000 clones listed, approximately 93% are singletons. Sequencing was performed on CD8+ T cells from peripheral blood mononuclear cells, taken in the second trimester of pregnancy. These receptor sequences come from a female donor with multiple sclerosis, enrolled in a pregnancy study.

J is TRBJ1-4 and V is TRBV6-5; D uncertain. Trimming removed 8 bases at V and 8 bases at J, with 6 bases between. In germline, CDR1 is MNHEY, CDR2 SVGAGI. CDR3 length: 10 amino acids. In nucleotides, the CDR3 is TGTGCCAGCCCCGAGGAAAAACTGTTTTTT. It encodes CASPEEKLFF.

This chain uses TRBV7-9 with TRBJ2-7; 7 nucleotides align to TRBD1. V lost 5 bases, J lost 3 bases, and 4 bases stayed unmatched. Germline-derived CDR1 and CDR2 are SEHNR and FQNEAQ (reference sequence). This CDR3 contains 13 residues. This CDR3 is CASSPAGGYEQYF. The CDR3 nucleotides are TGTGCCAGCAGCCCAGCAGGGGGCTACGAGCAGTACTTC.

This chain uses TRBV2 with TRBJ2-7, with D perhaps matching TRBD2 (6 bases). The V gene's germline CDR1 is SNHLY and CDR2 FYNNEI. V lost 8 bases to trimming and J lost 7 bases, with 12 bases between them. This CDR3 has 11 residues. The CDR3 spells CASDLGGEQYF. In DNA, the CDR3 is TGTGCCAGCGACCTGGGGGGAGAGCAGTACTTC.

The rearrangement links TRBV19 to TRBJ1-1; the match to TRBD1 covers 8 bases. Germline lookup yields CDR1 LNHDA and CDR2 SQIVND (reference sequence). The V and J ends lost 8 bases and 4 bases, in that order; junction bases with no gene match: 3. This CDR3 has 12 residues. CDR3 sequence: CASEQGVTEAFF. CDR3 nucleotides: TGTGCCAGTGAACAGGGGGTCACTGAAGCTTTCTTT.

This chain uses TRBV6-4 with TRBJ2-1; 14 bases are a match to TRBD2. Germline CDR1 and CDR2: MRHNA and SNTAGT. The CDR3 sequence is 16 residues long. The junction had 3 bases not matched to a gene; V was cut back by 5 bases and J by 3 bases. The CDR3 DNA reads TGTGCCAGCAGTCCGGGACTAGCGGGAGTCTACAATGAGCAGTTCTTC. It is translated as CASSPGLAGVYNEQFF.

This clone was picked up one time. The chain recombines TRBV19 with TRBJ1-1, with a weak D call TRBD1 (6 bases). Trimming took off 7 bases at V and 5 bases at J, with 11 bases between the two ends. Germline CDR1 reads LNHDA; CDR2 reads SQIVND (reference sequence). This CDR3 has 12 amino acids. CDR3 amino acids: CASTIGGTEAFF. CDR3 sequence (DNA): TGTGCCAGTACCATAGGGGGTACTGAAGCTTTCTTT.

The rearrangement links TRBV28 to TRBJ2-7; 7 positions agree with TRBD1. The germline V gene encodes CDR1 MDHEN and CDR2 SYDVKM. The CDR3 sequence is 16 residues long. Losses at the gene ends were 6 bases for V and 0 bases for J; bases not matched to a gene: 11. The CDR3 spells CASRPLRDSNSYEQYF. CDR3 sequence (DNA): TGTGCCAGCAGGCCCCTCCGGGACAGCAACTCCTACGAGCAGTACTTC.

The chain joins TRBV11-2 to TRBJ2-3; the D gene is possibly TRBD2 (5 bases). CDR1 is SGHAT, CDR2 FQNNGV, per germline. The CDR3 spans 14 residues. V lost 5 bases and J lost 0, with 9 bases in between. The CDR3 DNA follows: TGTGCCAGCAGCCGGACTGAAAGCACAGATACGCAGTATTTT. This encodes CASSRTESTDTQYF.

A single count supports this clone. The J gene is TRBJ2-6, the V gene TRBV5-5, with 7 positions matching TRBD2. The CDR3 sequence is 15 residues long. Germline trimming cut 1 base from V and 2 bases from J; bases unmatched to any gene: 0. Germline V CDR1 and CDR2: SGHKS, YYEKEE (reference sequence). The CDR3 DNA follows: TGTGCCAGCAGCTTGAGCGGGACTGGGGCCAACGTCCTGACTTTC. Protein product: CASSLSGTGANVLTF.

This chain joins TRBV9 and TRBJ1-1; D remains unclear. There are 12 residues in the CDR3. V shed 4 bases and J shed 2 bases, with 6 bases lying between them. Germline lookup yields CDR1 SGDLS and CDR2 YYNGEE. The DNA for the CDR3 is TGTGCCAGCAGCCCCTATAACACTGAAGCTTTCTTT. It codes for CASSPYNTEAFF.

The chain links TRBV10-2 to TRBJ2-7; 10 positions match TRBD1. The CDR3 runs 17 residues. Germline trimming cut 7 bases from V and 6 bases from J; bases unmatched to any gene: 18. The germline V gene encodes CDR1 WSHSY and CDR2 SAAADI. CDR3: CASTSTGTGEIRGEQYF. The CDR3 coding sequence is TGCGCCAGCACATCAACCGGGACAGGGGAAATTCGTGGCGAGCAGTACTTC.

The chain is built from TRBV5-5 and TRBJ2-7, with 13 bases fitting TRBD2. The germline V gene has CDR1 SGHKS and CDR2 YYEKEE (reference sequence). V lost 5 bases to trimming and J lost 6 bases; unmatched junction nucleotides: 5. This CDR3 has 14 residues. Written as DNA, the CDR3 is TGTGCCAGCAGTTCGTGGACTAGCGGGGGCGAGCAGTACTTC. It codes for CASSSWTSGGEQYF. The variable domain in full, with the rest retrieved from reference TRBV5-5 and TRBJ2-7, is DAGVTQSPTHLIKTRGQQVTLRCSPISGHKSVSWYQQVLGQGPQFIFQYYEKEERGRGNFPDRFSARQFPNYSSELNVNALLLGDSALYLCASSSWTSGGEQYFGPGTRLTVT.

The chain combines TRBV30 with TRBJ2-1; possible D gene TRBD2, 6 bases. The germline V gene has CDR1 GTSNPN and CDR2 SVGIG (reference sequence). V lost 2 bases, J lost 9 bases, and 14 bases lay in between. The CDR3 is 13 amino acids. The CDR3 DNA reads TGTGCCTGGAGTCTCGGAGGGCCGAGTGAGCAGTTCTTC. It yields the protein CAWSLGGPSEQFF.

This clone came up once. This chain connects TRBV5-1 to TRBJ2-1; 7 bases fit TRBD2. The J segment lost 4 bases and the V segment lost 3 bases, leaving 7 bases of the junction unmatched. Looked up from germline, CDR1 is SGHRS and CDR2 is YFSETQ. The CDR3 extends over 15 amino acids. The CDR3 here is CASSSPSGYYNEQFF. The CDR3 nucleotides are TGCGCCAGCAGCTCCCCTAGCGGCTATTACAATGAGCAGTTCTTC.

The table lists this clone with a count of one. This CDR3 reads CASSLYRGLNEKLFF. The DNA of the CDR3 is TGTGCCAGCAGTCTATACAGGGGCCTGAATGAAAAACTGTTTTTT. The chain recombines TRBV27 with TRBJ1-4, with 7 bases matching TRBD1. Per the germline V gene, CDR1 is MNHEY and CDR2 is SMNVEV (reference sequence). This CDR3 region has 15 residues. The ends lost 5 bases at V and 5 bases at J; junction bases unmatched: 8.

This rearrangement joins TRBV9 to TRBJ1-3; 7 bases match TRBD1. Germline values: CDR1 SGDLS, CDR2 YYNGEE. CDR3 size: 15 residues. The J segment lost 3 bases and the V segment lost 2 bases, leaving 5 bases of the junction unmatched. CDR3 nucleotides: TGTGCCAGCAGCGTCGACAGGGCAAGTGGAAACACCATATATTTT. It specifies CASSVDRASGNTIYF.

This clone was recorded a few times. An end of the junction differs from the germline gene, which may be a read error. The CDR3 region is CAWTVNTEAFF. In DNA form, the CDR3 reads TGTGCGTGGACCGTGAACACTGAAGCTTTCTTT. The chain uses TRBV30 and TRBJ1-1; no firm D call. Germline CDR1 and CDR2: GTSNPN and SVGIG (reference sequence). The CDR3 contains 11 residues. Full variable domain (missing parts from reference TRBV30 and TRBJ1-1): SQTIHQWPATLVQPVGSPLSLECTVEGTSNPNLYWYRQAAGRGLQLLFYSVGIGQISSEVPQNLSASRPQDRQFILSSKKLLLSDSGFYLCAWTVNTEAFFGQGTRLTVV.

The chain uses TRBV19 and TRBJ1-1; D gene ambiguous. The V end lost 5 bases, the J end lost 9 bases, and 13 bases lay between the germline ends. Germline CDR1 LNHDA, CDR2 SQIVND (reference sequence). The CDR3 is made up of 12 amino acids. The CDR3 coding sequence is TGTGCCAGTAGTCTCGGACTGAACAAAGCTTTCTTT. Encoded protein: CASSLGLNKAFF.

The chain combines TRBV19 with TRBJ1-5; 8 bases agree with TRBD1. The germline gives CDR1 LNHDA, CDR2 SQIVND (reference sequence). This CDR3 region has 15 residues. V gave up 1 base and J gave up 1 base; unmatched junction bases: 0. CDR3 protein: CASSIGQGSNQPQHF. CDR3 coding DNA: TGTGCCAGTAGTATAGGACAGGGGAGCAATCAGCCCCAGCATTTT.

This clone was seen a single time. The V and J genes are TRBV28 and TRBJ1-4, with D possibly being TRBD1 (5 bases). This CDR3 spans 14 amino acids. Germline-derived CDR1 and CDR2 are MDHEN and SYDVKM. V was shortened by 4 bases and J by 4 bases, with 10 bases between the two germline ends. CDR3 protein: CASSSDSLNEKLFF. Here the CDR3 DNA reads TGTGCCAGCAGTTCTGACAGCCTTAATGAAAAACTGTTTTTT. Combining the CDR3 with reference TRBV28 and TRBJ1-4 gives the whole variable domain DVKVTQSSRYLVKRTGEKVFLECVQDMDHENMFWYRQDPGLGLRLIYFSYDVKMKEKGDIPEGYSVSREKKERFSLILESASTNQTSMYLCASSSDSLNEKLFFGSGTQLSVL.

The chain combines TRBV30 with TRBJ1-5; unclear D gene. Germline V gene data show CDR1 as GTSNPN and CDR2 as SVGIG (reference sequence). This CDR3 has 14 amino acids. Trimming shortened V by 0 bases and J by 6 bases, and 12 bases separated the two germline ends. CDR3 sequence: CAWSVHSAGQPQHF. The CDR3 coding sequence is TGTGCCTGGAGTGTACACAGCGCGGGTCAGCCCCAGCATTTT.

This sequence joins TRBV19 and TRBJ1-2; tentative D call: TRBD1 (5 bases). The V and J ends lost 11 bases and 3 bases respectively, with 13 bases between them. The CDR3 extends over 12 amino acids. Germline assignment: CDR1 LNHDA and CDR2 SQIVND (reference sequence). CDR3 nucleotides: TGTGCCGGGGGGGGTTCCTACTATGGCTACACCTTC. It is translated as CAGGGSYYGYTF.